The next 14 T cell receptor beta chains were all read from a single sample in a study of T cells expressing NK-cell markers. TCRdb reanalyzed the 5' RACE reads, giving one entry per CDR3 protein sequence and no DNA. Reported are a few hundred thousand distinct CDR3 sequences; the ten largest clones contain 3.5% to 4.5%. The sequencing sample was made of blood T cells: a sorted CD56 or NKG2C T cell subset, CD4+ or CD8+ T cells, or bulk PBMC T cells (not recorded which). The receptors come from a man younger than 35 in good health.

V gene TRBV12-3 or TRBV12-4 combines with J gene TRBJ2-7; TCRdb names TRBD1, which stays unverified in the absence of DNA. The CDR3 sequence is 16 residues long. The CDR3 loop reads CASSSIPGSSSYEQYF.

This rearrangement joins TRBV5-8 to TRBJ1-4; the D gene TCRdb calls, TRBD1, cannot be checked with no DNA. The CDR3 length is 16 residues. Germline V gene sequence: CDR1 SGHTS, CDR2 YDEGEE. The CDR3 spells CASSLREVTARAKLFF.

The rearrangement uses TRBV20-1 and TRBJ1-1. This CDR3 has 13 amino acids. The germline gives CDR1 DFQATT, CDR2 SNEGSKA (reference sequence). CDR3 amino acids: CSAGHWGVPEAFF.

J is TRBJ2-1 and V is TRBV12-3 or TRBV12-4. This CDR3 has 13 amino acids. The CDR3 loop is CASTAFSANEQFF.

J is TRBJ1-2 and V is TRBV5-1; TCRdb designates TRBD1, a call that cannot be tested without DNA. Germline lookup yields CDR1 SGHRS and CDR2 YFSETQ. The CDR3 has 17 residues. The CDR3 is CASSQGTGGFSNYGYTF.

The chain joins TRBV27 to TRBJ2-3; TCRdb indicates TRBD2, and absent DNA this call remains unverified. The CDR3 totals 16 residues. Looked up from germline, CDR1 is MNHEY and CDR2 is SMNVEV (reference sequence). The CDR3 loop is CASRPPSSWVRDTQYF.

The rearrangement joins TRBV7-2 to TRBJ2-1; as DNA is missing, the TRBD1 call by TCRdb cannot be tested. The CDR3 length is 15 residues. In germline, CDR1 is SGHTA, CDR2 FQGNSA. The CDR3 sequence is CASSPFPGQQDEQFF.

The rearrangement links TRBV7-2 to TRBJ2-1. Germline assignment: CDR1 SGHTA and CDR2 FQGNSA. The CDR3 length is 13 residues. The CDR3 reads CASNPTLWNEQFF.

The chain links TRBV12-3 or TRBV12-4 to TRBJ1-2; the TCRdb D gene call, TRBD1, has no DNA to confirm it. The CDR3 loop spans 13 amino acids. The CDR3 spells CASSTGTGDGYTF.

The chain carries TRBV10-3 and TRBJ2-3; TCRdb returns TRBD1, unconfirmable since there is no DNA. The CDR3 sequence is 12 residues long. Germline V gives CDR1 ENHRY, CDR2 SYGVKD. The CDR3 here is CATGRDTDTQYF.

The chain is built from TRBV28 and TRBJ2-1; as DNA is missing, the TRBD1 call by TCRdb cannot be tested. Germline V gene data show CDR1 as MDHEN and CDR2 as SYDVKM. The CDR3 covers 17 residues. The CDR3 loop is CASSFPPGGSSYNEQFF.

This chain uses TRBV20-1 with TRBJ2-7; TCRdb calls TRBD2, which cannot be checked without DNA. CDR1 is DFQATT, CDR2 SNEGSKA, per germline (reference sequence). The CDR3 has 16 amino acids. The chain's CDR3 is CSARDPGGEGAYEQYF.

The rearrangement uses TRBV5-6 and TRBJ1-6; TCRdb's D gene call, TRBD1, goes unchecked for lack of DNA. Germline lookup yields CDR1 SGHDT and CDR2 YYEEEE. The CDR3 has 14 amino acids. The CDR3 sequence: CASSAGTVSSPLHF.

The chain employs TRBV7-3 and TRBJ2-1; lacking DNA, the TRBD1 call made by TCRdb goes unchecked. Per germline, CDR1 SGHTA and CDR2 FQGTGA. The CDR3 loop spans 15 amino acids. The CDR3 spells CASSLTPGGPDEQFF. Full variable domain (rest looked up from reference TRBV7-3 and TRBJ2-1): GAGVSQTPSNKVTEKGKYVELRCDPISGHTALYWYRQSLGQGPEFLIYFQGTGAADDSGLPNDRFFAVRPEGSVSTLKIQRTERGDSAVYLCASSLTPGGPDEQFFGPGTRLTVL.